Sequencing of this T cell receptor (beta chain) was carried out in a study of blood T cells in healthy people across ages. Points from the study as a whole: Diversity was higher, and naive CD4+ cells more numerous, in long-lived donors than in aged donors. In older individuals, TCR beta diversity per million T cells was lower, falling roughly linearly with age.

It was with a sample-barcoded 5' primer and a J-beta primer mix that a second PCR of roughly 7 to 12 cycles was run. TCRdb re-called the 5' RACE reads with MiXCR, one entry per CDR3 protein. The table includes 1 million or so distinct CDR3 sequences, about 25% detected once. The length of the CDR3 is 17 residues. Germline CDR1 reads LNHNV; CDR2 reads YYDKDF (reference sequence). V was cut by 2 bases and J by 5 bases, with 22 bases left in between. Remarks on this clonotype: Its target is unknown.

The same sample was also used in a study of T cells of mothers and their children. That paper notes: From each mother came over 8 million TCR beta CDR3 reads, and from each child came 2.5 million to 3.5 million. A slight, non-significant increase in overlap was found for related mother-child pairs relative to unrelated pairs.

The sequence was collected from a girl aged 2-10 years in good health. The material sequenced was blood. The chain is built from TRBV15 and TRBJ2-7; D is undetermined. The CDR3 sequence: CATSRTYWRALSHEQYF. CDR3 sequence (DNA): TGTGCCACCAGCAGAACTTATTGGCGAGCTTTGAGTCACGAGCAGTACTTC.